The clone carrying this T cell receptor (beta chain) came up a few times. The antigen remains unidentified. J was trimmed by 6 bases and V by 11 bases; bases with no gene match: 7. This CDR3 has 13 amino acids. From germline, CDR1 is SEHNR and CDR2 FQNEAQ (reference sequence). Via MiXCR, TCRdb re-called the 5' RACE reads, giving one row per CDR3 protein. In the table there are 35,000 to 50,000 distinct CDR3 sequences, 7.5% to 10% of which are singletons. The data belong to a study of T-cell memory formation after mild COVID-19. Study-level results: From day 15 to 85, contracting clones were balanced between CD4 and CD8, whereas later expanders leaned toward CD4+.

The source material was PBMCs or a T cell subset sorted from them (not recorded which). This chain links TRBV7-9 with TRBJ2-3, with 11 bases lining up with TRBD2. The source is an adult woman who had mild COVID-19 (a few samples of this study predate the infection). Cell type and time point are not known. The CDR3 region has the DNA TGTGCCGGACTAGCGGGCCGCGGGGATACGCAGTATTTT. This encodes CAGLAGRGDTQYF.